This is a list of T cell receptor beta chains from one sample in a study of immune characterization of retroperitoneal liposarcoma. TCRdb reprocessed the PCR reads with MiXCR, giving one entry per CDR3 protein. The sample carries about 3,000 distinct CDR3 sequences, approximately 48% recorded once. Input material: tumor tissue. The receptors derive from a male donor with retroperitoneal liposarcoma. CDR3s leave out the opening cysteine and the closing phenylalanine or tryptophan. The D gene is left open where the match is weak.

v_gene	d_gene	j_gene	CDR3aa
TRBV12-3/TRBV12-4	TRBD2	TRBJ2-1	ATHGPPERGGYNEQF
TRBV6-1	-	TRBJ2-7	AAGDYGSYEQY
TRBV6-1	TRBD2	TRBJ2-1	ASRGMAGGRYNEQF
TRBV6-5	-	TRBJ1-1	ASSYSGENTEAF
TRBV7-2	-	TRBJ2-4	ASSSVRDQGNEQY
TRBV10-2	-	TRBJ1-1	ASSVSAETTLGAF
TRBV6-6	-	TRBJ1-5	ASSPGSPRDQPQH
TRBV6-1	-	TRBJ2-3	ASSASSSPRDTQY
TRBV12-3/TRBV12-4	TRBD1	TRBJ1-5	ASSFSGDRGNQPQH
TRBV6-1	-	TRBJ1-1	ASSEAGQYTEAF
TRBV11-2	-	TRBJ2-4	ASSLGYGQKNIQY
TRBV6-8	TRBD2	TRBJ2-1	ASRKVEASGKSEQF
TRBV12-5	-	TRBJ1-4	ASGQVATNEKLF
TRBV6-5	-	TRBJ2-3	ASSYRGAPRRPDTQY
TRBV6-1	-	TRBJ1-1	ASSERAGNTEAF
TRBV6-1	-	TRBJ1-2	ASSALVWGNYGYT
TRBV5-4	TRBD1	TRBJ2-4	ASSLYRGSYNEQY
TRBV29-1	-	TRBJ2-1	SVGVNEQF
TRBV6-5	TRBD2	TRBJ2-1	ASSYSSAGEVQF
TRBV7-3	-	-	ASSLGGSSLETQY
TRBV6-1	TRBD2	TRBJ2-5	ASSEDAGGPETQY
TRBV7-2	-	TRBJ1-5	ASSFWAGNQPQH
TRBV6-1	-	TRBJ2-1	ASSPHNEQF
TRBV6-1	-	TRBJ2-1	ASSLQGGIYEQF
TRBV6-6	-	TRBJ1-6	ASSLGSNNSPLH
TRBV11-3	-	TRBJ2-2	ASSLGIGTGNTGELF
TRBV6-1	TRBD1	TRBJ2-3	ASADRGLEDTQY
TRBV7-2	-	TRBJ2-7	ASRPNREGEQY
TRBV6-1	-	TRBJ2-3	ASRYGTSTDTQY
TRBV27	-	TRBJ2-1	ASSFRDPKYNEQF
TRBV6-8	TRBD1	-	ASSLGTGGFGETQY
TRBV6-1	-	TRBJ2-5	ASSENLAQETQY
TRBV7-6	-	TRBJ2-5	ASSTSSTYEQY
TRBV27	TRBD2	-	ASSLSGLAGEQF
TRBV6-8	TRBD1	TRBJ1-5	ASIARRWQGDQPQH
TRBV12-3/TRBV12-4	-	TRBJ2-5	ASSRTPYQETQY
TRBV6-1	TRBD1	-	ASSEEGTGGYEQY
TRBV6-2/TRBV6-3	-	TRBJ2-4	ASSEGRQLAKNIQY
TRBV6-6	TRBD1	TRBJ2-2	ASTGVLRNTGELF
TRBV5-6	TRBD2	TRBJ2-3	ASSLWAGGADTQY
TRBV25-1	-	-	ASSERTTSYNEQY
TRBV12-3/TRBV12-4	-	TRBJ2-5	ASSLFETQY
TRBV7-6	TRBD2	TRBJ2-1	ASSLESGGGHNEQF
TRBV9	TRBD1	TRBJ1-3	ASSVGGGPGNTIY
TRBV10-2	-	TRBJ2-6	ASTKGPGFPSGANVLT
TRBV6-1	TRBD1	TRBJ1-1	ASSESGGNTEAF
TRBV6-1	-	TRBJ1-5	ASSEARGLRSQH
TRBV19	-	TRBJ1-1	ASSMGIYNTEAF
TRBV6-1	-	TRBJ2-1	ASSQHGRPEQF
TRBV7-8	TRBD1	TRBJ2-1	ASSLAGRGSYNEQF
TRBV6-1	-	TRBJ2-2	ASSESQATGELF
TRBV12-3/TRBV12-4	-	TRBJ1-6	ASSRGDSPLH
TRBV6-1	-	TRBJ2-1	ASSRDNYNEQF
TRBV6-6	-	TRBJ2-1	ASSYSVRIAHNEQF
TRBV5-6	TRBD1	-	ASSLGAGGKDEQY
TRBV6-6	-	-	AGFWMADQY
TRBV6-6	-	TRBJ2-2	ASSYGQRNTGELF
TRBV6-1	TRBD1	TRBJ2-1	ASQSGQGKNIQF
TRBV6-1	TRBD2	-	ASSEAVGLASYEQY
TRBV6-1	-	TRBJ1-3	ASRPDIYSGNTIY